This T cell receptor (beta chain) was sequenced during a study of blood T cell repertoires in COVID-19. Whole-study context: T cells, B-cell-depleted T cells, or PBMCs supplied cDNA or gDNA.

Ages ranged from 18 to 89 years, with residence in 20 to 30 US areas. Researchers sorted participants into cohorts using their self-reported clinical history. Two negative PCRs, clearance, or symptom resolution had been documented for recovered Cohort 3 donors. This table comes from immunoSEQ multiplex PCR, and its TCRdb copy is limited to in-frame clones, with some not included. Among approximately 500,000 clones, approximately 88% were seen once, and the ten largest hold approximately 2%. V shed 7 bases, J shed 0 bases, and the junction held 19 bases outside the gene matches. Germline loops: CDR1 MNHEY, CDR2 SMNVEV (reference sequence). The CDR3 extends over 20 amino acids.

The origin of this receptor is a woman aged 40 to 50 who had recovered from COVID-19. Sequenced material: PBMCs or T cells enriched from blood (not recorded which). The gene calls are TRBV27 and TRBJ1-3; 9 bases agree with TRBD1. The CDR3 loop reads CASNLRYSGTGTDSGNTIYF. The CDR3 DNA is TGTGCCAGCAATCTCCGATACTCCGGGACAGGGACCGACTCTGGAAACACCATATATTTT.